The entry below describes one T cell receptor beta chain. TCRdb keeps only in-frame clones here, not all; method: immunoSEQ multiplex PCR. The sample records approximately 410,000 clones, about 90% being singletons. The data originate from a study of Ad26.COV2.S vaccination and SARS-CoV-2 variants. Study at large: Donor was assigned to the Ad26.COV2.S arm of trial COV1001. Intramuscularly, Ad26.COV2.S was given either once or twice, 56 days apart.

The CDR3 runs 16 residues. With 4 bases removed from V and 2 bases from J, the gap between germline ends came to 14 bases. Germline CDR1 is MNHEY and CDR2 is SVGEGT. The sample's treatment: around 19 received Ad26.COV2.S at low or high dose, single or two shots; a few received placebo; per-sample allocation not given. Sample collection was performed on day 63 after the first vaccine or placebo injection. The sample came from a Boston adult aged 18-55 years. The sequence came from a person aged 18-65 years who received the Ad26.COV2.S COVID-19 vaccine or a placebo. The rearrangement links TRBV6-2 or TRBV6-3 to TRBJ1-4, with D unclear. The specimen was peripheral blood, collected in a trial of Ad26.COV2.S vaccine versus placebo. The CDR3 DNA reads TGTGCCAGCAGTTCCACGGCGTGGTCCACTAATGAAAAACTGTTTTTT. It specifies CASSSTAWSTNEKLFF.